This T cell receptor beta chain was observed in a study of CD8+CD57+ T cells in acquired aplastic anemia. The overall study: Recorded DNA amounts for sorted CD4+ and CD8+ cells had an average of about 3.5 ug. Sequencing produced an average of roughly 10 million reads per healthy donor for CD4+ cells. Study-wide results and caveats: About 30 shared CD8+ CDR3s appeared highly expressed within patients' immunodominant clones.

With respect to this clonotype: Its matching antigen is unknown. The junction departs from the called germline gene at one end, perhaps through a read error.

Both TCR beta VDJ combination and CDR3 sequence profiling were carried out. Genomic DNA was the template for this profiling. TCRdb analysed the reads with MiXCR anew, one entry per CDR3 protein. This sample has more than 100,000 distinct CDR3 sequences, with 48% found just once. This CDR3 comprises 12 residues. CDR1 is ENHRY and CDR2 is SYGVKD in the germline V gene. This chain uses TRBV10-3 with TRBJ2-5; possible D gene TRBD2, 5 bases. The TCR sequence derives from a human donor in good health, serving as a control. Sequencing was done on a sample of sorted CD4+, CD8+, or CD8+CD57+ T cells (not recorded which) from PBMCs. CDR3 coding DNA: TGTGCCATCGGTGAGAGGGCAGAGACCCAGTACTTC. The encoded protein is CAIGERAETQYF.